Listed below are T cell receptor beta chains from one sample, sequenced in a study of blood T cells in healthy people across ages. MiXCR was run by TCRdb on the 5' RACE reads, yielding one entry per CDR3 protein. The sample holds about 580,000 distinct CDR3 sequences; 45% to 55% are singletons and the top ten take roughly 24%. The sample taken for sequencing was blood. The receptors stem from an elderly man in good health. The CDR3 runs from the conserved cysteine through the conserved F or W. The D gene is left open where the match is weak. Expanded clones are given a class, and other clones once, few, many or no size at all.

abundance	v_gene	d_gene	j_gene	CDR3aa	CDR3nt
NA	TRBV20-1	NA	TRBJ1-5	CSARVRQSNQPQHF	TGCAGTGCTAGAGTTAGACAGAGCAATCAGCCCCAGCATTTT
few	TRBV4-1	NA	TRBJ2-7	CASSQDGQATYEQYF	TGCGCCAGCAGCCAAGATGGGCAGGCTACCTACGAGCAGTACTTC
NA	TRBV27	NA	TRBJ2-1	CASSLLNLGQRVRNEQFF	TGTGCCAGCAGTCTCCTTAACCTGGGACAGCGGGTACGCAATGAGCAGTTCTTC
NA	TRBV11-2	NA	TRBJ1-4	CASSLGKQSFNEKLFF	TGTGCCAGCAGCTTGGGGAAGCAGAGCTTTAATGAAAAACTGTTTTTT
NA	TRBV28	NA	TRBJ2-3	CASSLVGTPGDTQYF	TGTGCCAGCAGTCTAGTGGGGACTCCCGGAGATACGCAGTATTTT
NA	TRBV4-3	TRBD2	TRBJ2-1	CASSQDRAGAYNEQFF	TGCGCCAGCAGCCAAGATCGAGCGGGAGCCTACAATGAGCAGTTCTTC
NA	TRBV6-1	NA	TRBJ1-5	CASSEAEGLGQPQHF	TGTGCCAGCAGTGAAGCTGAGGGGTTAGGTCAGCCCCAGCATTTT
NA	TRBV20-1	TRBD1	TRBJ2-2	CSARTGSHTGELFF	TGCAGTGCCCGGACAGGGTCTCACACCGGGGAGCTGTTTTTT
NA	TRBV20-1	NA	TRBJ2-5	CSAPLPGVGETQYF	TGCAGTGCCCCCCTGCCAGGGGTTGGGGAGACCCAGTACTTC
NA	TRBV10-3	NA	TRBJ1-2	CAISESGAGVNGYTF	TGTGCCATCAGTGAGTCGGGGGCAGGGGTGAATGGCTACACCTTC
few	TRBV7-2	NA	TRBJ2-1	CASSLAVASSYNEQFF	TGTGCCAGCAGCTTAGCGGTAGCGTCTTCCTACAATGAGCAGTTCTTC
NA	TRBV2	TRBD1	TRBJ2-1	CASSLTGGWDNEQFF	TGTGCCAGCAGCTTGACAGGGGGATGGGACAATGAGCAGTTCTTC
NA	TRBV7-9	TRBD2	TRBJ2-3	CASRPSGKSTDTQYF	TGTGCCAGCAGACCAAGCGGGAAAAGCACAGATACGCAGTATTTT
NA	TRBV20-1	NA	TRBJ1-5	CSAIETGSQPQHF	TGCAGTGCTATAGAAACAGGGTCTCAGCCCCAGCATTTT
NA	TRBV4-1	NA	TRBJ2-3	CASSQGGGLGTDTQYF	TGCGCCAGCAGCCAAGGTGGGGGGTTGGGCACAGATACGCAGTATTTT
once	TRBV29-1	NA	TRBJ2-1	CSVAEGGTGNQQFF	TGCAGCGTTGCGGAAGGCGGGACGGGTAATCAGCAGTTCTTC
few	TRBV7-8	TRBD2	TRBJ2-7	CASSLNLRGTRSSYEQYF	TGTGCCAGCAGCTTAAACTTGCGGGGGACCCGGAGCTCCTACGAGCAGTACTTC
NA	TRBV20-1	NA	TRBJ2-7	CSASGGASLRYF	TGCAGTGCTAGTGGGGGGGCTTCCTTGCGGTACTTC